These T cell receptor beta chains were read from a single sample in a study of OX40 agonist ivuxolimab in advanced cancers. Sequencing used immunoSEQ multiplex PCR; TCRdb keeps in-frame clones, though not all of them. The sample includes about 28,000 clones, around 86% seen only once; the top ten take 20% to 30%. Sequencing used CD4+ or CD8+ T cells sorted from blood, obtained in a trial of the OX40 agonist ivuxolimab. The receptor source for this set is an adult with an advanced solid tumor such as melanoma, head and neck, liver or kidney cancer. The CDR3 runs from the conserved cysteine through the conserved F or W. The D gene is left open where the match is weak. For some rows the clone size is stated as once, few or many, or as a class when expanded; others skip it.

D gene	J gene	V gene	clone size	CDR3 length	CDR3 protein	CDR3 DNA
-	TRBJ2-7	TRBV4-1	-	15	CASSQDGGSSYEQYF	TGCGCCAGCAGCCAAGATGGGGGCAGTTCCTACGAGCAGTACTTC
-	TRBJ1-2	TRBV6-5	once	14	CASSYAQEGYGYTF	TGTGCCAGCAGTTACGCTCAGGAAGGCTATGGCTACACCTTC
-	TRBJ1-2	TRBV7-8	-	14	CASSLDQGGYGYTF	TGTGCCAGCAGCTTAGACCAGGGTGGCTATGGCTACACCTTC
-	TRBJ1-2	TRBV5-8	few	12	CASSLGTYGYTF	TGTGCCAGCAGCTTGGGAACCTATGGCTACACCTTC
TRBD1	TRBJ1-2	TRBV28	-	16	CASSFSFQGAVGGYTF	TGTGCCAGCAGCTTTTCCTTTCAGGGGGCTGTTGGTGGCTACACCTTC
TRBD2	TRBJ2-1	TRBV18	-	19	CASSPRISSGRSSYNEQFF	TGTGCCAGCTCCCCGCGGATTAGCAGCGGGAGGAGCTCCTACAATGAGCAGTTCTTC
-	TRBJ1-2	TRBV19	-	12	CASRSGGAGYTF	TGTGCCAGTAGATCGGGGGGCGCTGGCTACACCTTC
-	TRBJ2-7	TRBV27	-	11	CASGRVYEQYF	TGTGCCAGCGGCAGGGTCTACGAGCAGTACTTC
-	TRBJ2-1	TRBV18	medium-sized	11	CASSLHNEQFF	TGTGCCAGCTCTCTTCACAATGAGCAGTTCTTC
-	TRBJ2-5	TRBV15	-	15	CATNPIGGQGETQYF	TGTGCCACCAACCCGATAGGGGGGCAGGGGGAGACCCAGTACTTC
-	TRBJ2-7	TRBV29-1	-	13	CSVRESQGTEQYF	TGCAGCGTCCGGGAGTCACAGGGGACCGAGCAGTACTTC
-	TRBJ2-3	TRBV6-5	-	14	CASTIDRYTDTQYF	TGTGCCAGCACTATCGACAGGTACACAGATACGCAGTATTTT
-	TRBJ1-4	TRBV2	-	14	CATFLQGSNEKLFF	TGTGCCACCTTCTTACAGGGAAGCAATGAAAAACTGTTTTTT
-	TRBJ2-7	TRBV6-1	-	13	CASAKSANYEQYF	TGTGCCAGCGCTAAGTCGGCTAATTACGAGCAGTACTTC
-	TRBJ2-1	TRBV7-9	-	12	CASSLMDNEQFF	TGTGCCAGCAGCTTAATGGACAATGAGCAGTTCTTC
TRBD1	TRBJ2-7	TRBV29-1	-	15	CSVEGLGQGALKEYF	TGCAGCGTCGAAGGGCTGGGACAGGGGGCGTTAAAGGAGTACTTC
TRBD2	TRBJ2-5	TRBV7-6	once	14	CASSRSAGGGTQYF	TGTGCCAGCAGCCGGTCGGCGGGGGGTGGTACCCAGTACTTC
-	TRBJ2-5	TRBV10-3	-	15	CAISESTGRTQTQYF	TGTGCCATCAGTGAGTCGACGGGCCGTACACAGACCCAGTACTTC
-	TRBJ1-5	TRBV28	-	15	CASSLQTLNFQPQHF	TGTGCCAGCAGTTTGCAGACCCTGAATTTTCAGCCCCAGCATTTT
TRBD2	TRBJ2-1	TRBV11-3	-	16	CASRTMTSGAYIGQFF	TGTGCCAGCAGAACCATGACTAGCGGGGCCTACATTGGGCAGTTCTTC
TRBD1	TRBJ2-7	TRBV11-3	-	14	CASSLGDSHYEQYF	TGTGCCAGCAGCTTGGGGGACAGTCACTACGAGCAGTACTTC
TRBD2	TRBJ2-1	TRBV13	-	15	CASSLGTSRPNEQFF	TGTGCCAGCAGCTTAGGGACTAGCCGGCCCAATGAGCAGTTCTTC
-	TRBJ1-5	TRBV4-1	-	14	CASSQKVDPKPQHF	TGCGCCAGCAGCCAGAAAGTGGACCCGAAGCCCCAGCATTTT
-	TRBJ1-5	TRBV6-1	-	16	CASSDLSEGYDQPQHF	TGTGCCAGCAGTGACCTGTCCGAGGGTTACGATCAGCCCCAGCATTTT
-	TRBJ2-7	TRBV30	-	11	CAWSVSREQYF	TGTGCCTGGAGTGTATCGAGAGAGCAGTACTTC
TRBD2	TRBJ2-7	TRBV13	-	14	CASSKLAGDYEQYF	TGTGCCAGCAGTAAACTAGCGGGAGACTACGAGCAGTACTTC
TRBD1	TRBJ2-1	TRBV5-1	once	15	CASSPTGGSYNEQFF	TGCGCCAGCAGCCCGACAGGGGGCTCCTACAATGAGCAGTTCTTC
-	TRBJ2-7	TRBV5-4	-	14	CASSPDWTSYEQYF	TGTGCCAGCAGCCCGGACTGGACCTCCTACGAGCAGTACTTC
-	TRBJ2-1	TRBV10-2	-	12	CASRTSYNEQFF	TGCGCCAGCAGGACTAGCTACAATGAGCAGTTCTTC
TRBD2	TRBJ2-1	TRBV11-3	-	15	CASSLVPAGAYEQFF	TGTGCCAGCAGCTTAGTTCCAGCGGGAGCCTATGAGCAGTTCTTC
-	TRBJ2-3	TRBV7-8	-	11	CASSFFDTQYF	TGTGCCAGCAGCTTTTTCGATACGCAGTATTTT
-	TRBJ2-2	TRBV6-4	-	15	CASSASANFAGELFF	TGTGCCAGCAGTGCTAGCGCTAATTTCGCCGGGGAGCTGTTTTTT
-	TRBJ2-7	TRBV5-6	medium-sized	12	CASSLRLYEQYF	TGTGCCAGCAGCTTGCGTCTCTACGAGCAGTACTTC
TRBD2	TRBJ2-2	TRBV10-2	-	19	CASSDLASGTSLNTGELFF	TGCGCCAGCAGTGATCTTGCCTCCGGGACTAGTTTGAACACCGGGGAGCTGTTTTTT
TRBD1	TRBJ2-7	TRBV6-5	-	15	CASGYRGPSHYEQYF	TGTGCCAGCGGTTACAGGGGGCCCTCACACTACGAGCAGTACTTC
-	TRBJ1-1	TRBV4-1	-	14	CASSQGVIRAEAFF	TGCGCCAGCAGCCAAGGCGTAATCAGGGCTGAAGCTTTCTTT
-	TRBJ2-1	TRBV7-6	-	16	CASSLGWQGTYNEQFF	TGTGCCAGCAGCTTAGGTTGGCAGGGTACCTACAATGAGCAGTTCTTC
TRBD2	TRBJ2-1	TRBV10-3	once	14	CAIMGLAGASEQFF	TGTGCCATCATGGGACTAGCGGGAGCCTCTGAGCAGTTCTTC
-	TRBJ1-2	TRBV7-9	-	12	CASSYHSYGYTF	TGTGCCAGCAGCTATCACAGCTATGGCTACACCTTC
TRBD2	TRBJ2-1	TRBV19	-	15	CASSPLADSYNEQFF	TGTGCCAGTAGTCCCCTAGCGGACTCCTACAATGAGCAGTTCTTC
-	TRBJ1-5	TRBV30	-	12	CAWSDGTSPQHF	TGTGCCTGGAGCGACGGGACGTCGCCCCAGCATTTT
-	TRBJ2-5	TRBV28	-	15	CASSFRSLSQETQYF	TGTGCCAGCAGTTTTCGGTCTCTATCGCAAGAGACCCAGTACTTC
TRBD2	TRBJ2-5	TRBV30	-	14	CAWSGGRGVETQYF	TGTGCCTGGAGCGGCGGGAGAGGCGTAGAGACCCAGTACTTC
TRBD2	TRBJ2-1	TRBV10-1	-	13	CASTGTRGAEQFF	TGCGCCAGCACAGGGACTAGGGGTGCTGAGCAGTTCTTC
TRBD1	TRBJ2-1	TRBV4-1	-	17	CASSLGVGTGSYNEQFF	TGCGCCAGCAGCCTAGGGGTCGGGACAGGCTCCTACAATGAGCAGTTCTTC
-	TRBJ1-4	TRBV4-1	-	14	CASSRRESNEKLFF	TGCGCCAGCAGCAGGCGGGAGTCTAATGAAAAACTGTTTTTT
TRBD1	TRBJ1-3	TRBV30	-	13	CACKTGSGNTIYF	TGTGCCTGTAAGACAGGGTCTGGAAACACCATATATTTT
-	TRBJ2-1	TRBV5-1	-	16	CASSPPSPSLLVEQFF	TGCGCCAGCAGCCCCCCGTCCCCCAGTCTTTTGGTAGAGCAGTTCTTC
-	TRBJ1-1	TRBV6-5	few	13	CASSYGGYTEAFF	TGTGCCAGCAGTTACGGGGGATACACTGAAGCTTTCTTT
-	TRBJ1-1	TRBV5-4	few	11	CASSFGREAFF	TGTGCCAGCAGCTTCGGTAGGGAAGCTTTCTTT
-	TRBJ2-6	TRBV18	-	18	CASSPPAELFSGANVLTF	TGTGCCAGCTCACCCCCGGCGGAGCTTTTCTCTGGGGCCAACGTCCTGACTTTC
-	TRBJ2-7	TRBV4-2	-	15	CASSQDLAEPYEQYF	TGTGCCAGCAGCCAAGATCTGGCGGAGCCATACGAGCAGTACTTC
TRBD1	TRBJ2-1	TRBV7-9	-	14	CASSPDRVYNEQFF	TGTGCCAGCAGCCCCGACAGGGTATACAATGAGCAGTTCTTC